These 19 T cell receptor beta chains came from one sample sequenced in a study of cytotoxic CD8 clonotypes in ibrutinib-treated CLL. Repertoires were generated with immunoSEQ multiplex PCR, while TCRdb's copy carries only in-frame clones and drops some. The sample has some 200,000 clones; 72% are singletons. This material consisted of PBMCs, taken after 24 months of ibrutinib treatment. Source of these receptors: a human donor with chronic lymphocytic leukemia.

The rearrangement links TRBV7-2 to TRBJ2-3; no reliable D call. The ends were cut back, 4 bases at V and 0 bases at J, with 14 bases in the middle. The CDR3 spans 16 residues. Germline CDR1 and CDR2: SGHTA and FQGNSA. Here the CDR3 reads CASSSRSPASTDTQYF. The CDR3 region has the DNA TGTGCCAGCAGCTCCCGATCTCCGGCAAGCACAGATACGCAGTATTTT.

The DNA of the CDR3 is TGTGCCAGCAGCCTGACATTAGCGGGAGGGCCAGATGAGCAGTTCTTC. Translation gives CASSLTLAGGPDEQFF. V gene TRBV6-4 combines with J gene TRBJ2-1; 11 nucleotides agree with TRBD2. The junction had 12 bases not matched to a gene; V was cut back by 6 bases and J by 8 bases. This CDR3 is 16 amino acids long. The germline V gene has CDR1 MRHNA and CDR2 SNTAGT.

The CDR3 sequence is CASSPSGVNEAFF. The CDR3, as DNA: TGTGCCAGCTCACCATCAGGAGTCAACGAAGCTTTCTTT. The J gene is TRBJ1-1, the V gene TRBV18; D is unclear. CDR3 size: 13 residues. The germline V gene encodes CDR1 KGHSH and CDR2 LQKENI. V was pared by 2 bases and J by 8 bases, with 12 bases between.

The chain uses TRBV6-6 and TRBJ2-7; D call uncertain. The CDR3 covers 11 residues. Trimming took 3 bases from V and 7 from J, leaving 7 bases between them. Germline values: CDR1 MNHNY, CDR2 SVGAGI (reference sequence). The CDR3 loop is CASSYLGEQYF. For the CDR3, the DNA is TGTGCCAGCAGTTATTTAGGGGAGCAGTACTTC.

The chain links TRBV27 to TRBJ2-1; D gene ambiguous. The CDR3 sequence is 14 residues long. The V end lost 0 bases, the J end lost 13 bases, and 16 bases lay between the germline ends. The germline V gene encodes CDR1 MNHEY and CDR2 SMNVEV (reference sequence). The CDR3 protein is CASSLSRTGAIQFF. The CDR3 nucleotides are TGTGCCAGCAGTTTATCCCGAACTGGAGCCATTCAGTTCTTC.

The V call is TRBV6-5, the J call TRBJ2-1; 7 bases line up with TRBD2. Germline V CDR1 and CDR2: MNHEY, SVGAGI. This CDR3 contains 15 residues. Trimming cost V 7 bases and J 3 bases; bases outside gene matches: 9. The DNA of the CDR3 is TGTGCCAGCACCGAGGCTAGCGGTGACTACAATGAGCAGTTCTTC. Translating it yields CASTEASGDYNEQFF.

The rearrangement uses TRBV5-1 and TRBJ1-3; no clear D. The CDR3 is made up of 13 amino acids. CDR1 and CDR2 (germline): SGHRS, YFSETQ. With 4 bases removed from V and 0 bases from J, the gap between germline ends came to 5 bases. The CDR3 bases are TGCGCCAGCAGCGGGTACTCTGGAAACACCATATATTTT. As protein: CASSGYSGNTIYF.

This chain connects TRBV29-1 to TRBJ2-3; D might be TRBD1 (5 bases). Germline CDR1 is SQVTM and CDR2 is ANQGSEA. The CDR3 is made up of 14 amino acids. Trimming removed 0 bases from V and 6 bases from J, with 13 bases in between. CDR3 DNA sequence: TGCAGCGTTGAAGATCTTCAGGGTGGCGATACGCAGTATTTT. The encoded protein is CSVEDLQGGDTQYF.

This rearrangement joins TRBV25-1 to TRBJ1-2; perhaps TRBD1 as D (5 bases). The germline V gene encodes CDR1 MGHDK and CDR2 SYGVNS. Trimming stripped 4 bases from V and 1 base from J, with 13 bases between. The CDR3 loop spans 15 amino acids. CDR3 DNA sequence: TGTGCCAGCAGTGGTCCCATAGACAGTAACTATGGCTACACCTTC. It yields the protein CASSGPIDSNYGYTF.

This clone was seen a handful of times. The J gene is TRBJ2-2, the V gene TRBV7-9; possible D gene TRBD1, 6 bases. The CDR3 extends over 16 amino acids. Germline assignment: CDR1 SEHNR and CDR2 FQNEAQ (reference sequence). The V end was cut by 2 bases, the J end by 4 bases, with 14 bases between. CDR3 residues: CASSLSQGISTGELFF. DNA for the CDR3: TGTGCCAGCAGCTTAAGCCAGGGGATTAGCACCGGGGAGCTGTTTTTT. Full variable domain (outside the CDR3, taken from reference TRBV7-9 and TRBJ2-2): DTGVSQNPRHKITKRGQNVTFRCDPISEHNRLYWYRQTLGQGPEFLTYFQNEAQLEKSRLLSDRFSAERPKGSFSTLEIQRTEQGDSAMYLCASSLSQGISTGELFFGEGSRLTVL.

The chain is built from TRBV4-1 and TRBJ1-2, with D possibly being TRBD1 (6 bases). Germline lookup yields CDR1 MGHRA and CDR2 YSYEKL. V lost 4 bases and J 7 bases, leaving 16 bases between the germline ends. There are 14 residues in the CDR3. This CDR3 reads CASSRQGQSRGYTF. CDR3 DNA sequence: TGCGCCAGCAGCCGTCAGGGGCAATCTCGTGGCTACACCTTC.

The CDR3 protein is CSVEAGTDTQYF. The CDR3, as DNA: TGCAGCGTTGAGGCAGGGACAGATACGCAGTATTTT. The V gene is TRBV29-1, the J gene TRBJ2-3; possible D gene TRBD1, 5 bases. Trimming cost V 3 bases and J 3 bases, with 7 bases left between them. The V gene's germline CDR1 is SQVTM and CDR2 ANQGSEA. The CDR3 runs to 12 residues.

This clone has a handful of counts. CDR3 nucleotide sequence: TGCAGCGTTGGGGGACGTGATAGCAATCAGCCCCAGCATTTT. This gives the protein CSVGGRDSNQPQHF. The rearrangement joins TRBV29-1 to TRBJ1-5; TRBD1 is a possible D gene (5 bases). V was clipped by 4 bases and J by 0 bases, with 10 bases between them. The length of the CDR3 is 14 residues. Germline assignment: CDR1 SQVTM and CDR2 ANQGSEA.

The gene calls are TRBV7-9 and TRBJ1-3, with D possibly TRBD1 on 5 matching bases. There are 15 residues in the CDR3. The V gene lost 5 bases and the J gene lost 0 bases, with 11 bases spanning the gap. Germline V gives CDR1 SEHNR, CDR2 FQNEAQ (reference sequence). The CDR3 nucleotides read TGTGCCAGCAGCCCACCGGGGGTCTCTGGAAACACCATATATTTT. Amino acid sequence: CASSPPGVSGNTIYF.

V usage is TRBV5-1 and J usage is TRBJ2-1; 9 nucleotides match TRBD1. This CDR3 contains 16 residues. Germline trimming cut 1 base from V and 7 bases from J; bases unmatched to any gene: 9. Germline loops: CDR1 SGHRS, CDR2 YFSETQ. CDR3 sequence reads: CASSLLGTGPRNEQFF. In DNA, the CDR3 is TGCGCCAGCAGCTTGCTTGGGACAGGGCCCAGGAATGAGCAGTTCTTC.

This clone turned up a few times. This chain connects TRBV7-2 to TRBJ1-5, with TRBD1 identical over 8 bases. This CDR3 spans 16 amino acids. Germline CDR1 reads SGHTA; CDR2 reads FQGNSA. The junction had 5 bases not matched to a gene; V was cut back by 0 bases and J by 4 bases. The DNA of the CDR3 is TGTGCCAGCAGCTTAGCGCCCACAGGGGGTAATCAGCCCCAGCATTTT. Amino acids: CASSLAPTGGNQPQHF.

The genes are TRBV4-2 and TRBJ1-2; no reliable D call. V lost 0 bases to trimming and J lost 2 bases, with 7 bases between them. This CDR3 is 14 amino acids long. The germline CDR1 and CDR2 sequences are LGHNA and YNFKEQ. In DNA form, the CDR3 reads TGTGCCAGCAGCCAAGATATTCTGAACTATGGCTACACCTTC. Its protein product is CASSQDILNYGYTF.

In DNA, the CDR3 is TGTGCCAGCTCACCACGGGCGACAGATGGAAAGGCTTTCTTT. Translated, it gives CASSPRATDGKAFF. The V call is TRBV18, the J call TRBJ1-1; D might be TRBD1 (5 bases). The CDR3 extends over 14 amino acids. Germline CDR1 KGHSH, CDR2 LQKENI. Trimming shortened V by 1 base and J by 11 bases, and 17 bases separated the two germline ends. The full variable domain, in which reference TRBV18 and TRBJ1-1 provide the parts outside the CDR3, is NAGVMQNPRHLVRRRGQEARLRCSPMKGHSHVYWYRQLPEEGLKFMVYLQKENIIDESGMPKERFSAEFPKEGPSILRIQQVVRGDSAAYFCASSPRATDGKAFFGQGTRLTVV.

This clone appeared a few times. This chain uses TRBV6-6 with TRBJ1-1; D gene unclear. This CDR3 is 12 amino acids long. CDR1 MNHNY and CDR2 SVGAGI come from the germline V gene (reference sequence). V gave up 5 bases and J gave up 1 base, with 5 bases separating them. This chain's CDR3 is CASSNRNTEAFF. The CDR3 DNA is TGTGCCAGCAGTAATAGGAACACTGAAGCTTTCTTT.